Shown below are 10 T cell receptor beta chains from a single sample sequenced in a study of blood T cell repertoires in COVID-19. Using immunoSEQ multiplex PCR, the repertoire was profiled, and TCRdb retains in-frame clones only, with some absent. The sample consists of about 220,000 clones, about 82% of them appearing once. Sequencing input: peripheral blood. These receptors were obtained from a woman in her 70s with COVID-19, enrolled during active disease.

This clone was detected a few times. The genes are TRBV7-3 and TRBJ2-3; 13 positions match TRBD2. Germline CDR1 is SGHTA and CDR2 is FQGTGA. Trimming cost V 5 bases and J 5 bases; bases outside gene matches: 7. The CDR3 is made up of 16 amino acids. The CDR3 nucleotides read TGTGCCAGCAGCAAACTAGCGGGGGGGTCTGTAGATACGCAGTATTTT. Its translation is CASSKLAGGSVDTQYF.

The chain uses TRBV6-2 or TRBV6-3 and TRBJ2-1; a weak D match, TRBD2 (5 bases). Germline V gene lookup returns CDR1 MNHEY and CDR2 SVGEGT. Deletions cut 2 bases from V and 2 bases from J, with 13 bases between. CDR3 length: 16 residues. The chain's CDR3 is CASSYHTGRPYNEQFF. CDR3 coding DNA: TGTGCCAGCAGTTACCATACGGGGAGACCCTACAATGAGCAGTTCTTC.

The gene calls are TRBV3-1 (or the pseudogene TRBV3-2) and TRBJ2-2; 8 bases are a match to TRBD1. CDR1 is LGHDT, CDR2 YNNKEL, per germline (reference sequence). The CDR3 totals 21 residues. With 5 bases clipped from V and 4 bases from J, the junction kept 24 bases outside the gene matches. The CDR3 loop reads CASSFSPPIGGTGVLTGELFF. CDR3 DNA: TGTGCCAGCAGCTTCTCGCCTCCTATCGGTGGGACAGGAGTTCTCACCGGGGAGCTGTTTTTT.

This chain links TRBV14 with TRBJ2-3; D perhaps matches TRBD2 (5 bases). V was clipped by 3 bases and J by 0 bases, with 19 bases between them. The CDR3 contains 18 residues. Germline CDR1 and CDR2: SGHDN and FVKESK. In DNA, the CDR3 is TGTGCCAGCAGCCAGACTAACGCCCTCAGATTTAGCACAGATACGCAGTATTTT. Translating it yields CASSQTNALRFSTDTQYF.

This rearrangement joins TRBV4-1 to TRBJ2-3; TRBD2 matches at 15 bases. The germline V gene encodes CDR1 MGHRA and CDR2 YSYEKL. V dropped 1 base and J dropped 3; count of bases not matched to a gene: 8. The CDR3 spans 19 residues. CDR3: CASSQVPGLAGGITDTQYF. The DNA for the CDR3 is TGCGCCAGCAGCCAAGTCCCGGGACTAGCGGGGGGTATAACAGATACGCAGTATTTT.

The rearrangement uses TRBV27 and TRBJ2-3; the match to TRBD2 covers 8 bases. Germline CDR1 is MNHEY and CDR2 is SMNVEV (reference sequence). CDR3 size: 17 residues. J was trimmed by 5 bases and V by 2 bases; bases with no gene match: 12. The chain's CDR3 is CASSLNGGGSEGDTQYF. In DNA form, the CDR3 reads TGTGCCAGCAGTTTAAACGGGGGGGGTTCGGAGGGAGATACGCAGTATTTT.

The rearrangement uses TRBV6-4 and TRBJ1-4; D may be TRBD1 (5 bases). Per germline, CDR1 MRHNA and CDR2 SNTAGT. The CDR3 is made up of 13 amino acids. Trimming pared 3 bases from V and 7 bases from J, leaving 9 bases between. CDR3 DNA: TGTGCCAGCAGTGAAGGGCAGGGTGAAAAACTGTTTTTT. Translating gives CASSEGQGEKLFF.

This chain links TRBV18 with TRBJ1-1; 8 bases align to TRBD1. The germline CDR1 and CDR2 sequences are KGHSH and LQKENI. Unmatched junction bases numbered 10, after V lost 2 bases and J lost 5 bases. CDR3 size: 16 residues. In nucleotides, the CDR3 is TGTGCCAGCTCACCATATACCGGGACAGGAGGTACTGAAGCTTTCTTT. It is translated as CASSPYTGTGGTEAFF.

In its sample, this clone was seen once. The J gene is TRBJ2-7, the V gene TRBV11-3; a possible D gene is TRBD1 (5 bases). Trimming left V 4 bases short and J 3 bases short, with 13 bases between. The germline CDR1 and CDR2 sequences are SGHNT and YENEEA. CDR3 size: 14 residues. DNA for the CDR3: TGTGCCAGCAGCTCGCCTAGGACAATCTACGAGCAGTACTTC. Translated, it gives CASSSPRTIYEQYF.

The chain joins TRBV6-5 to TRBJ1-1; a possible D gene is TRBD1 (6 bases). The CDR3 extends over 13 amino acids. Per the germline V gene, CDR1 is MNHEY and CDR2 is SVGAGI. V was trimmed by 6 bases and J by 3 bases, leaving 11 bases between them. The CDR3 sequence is CASSRDTDTEAFF. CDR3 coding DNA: TGTGCCAGCAGCCGGGACACAGACACTGAAGCTTTCTTT.